The TCR beta chain described here comes from a study of cytomegalovirus exposure and HLA in healthy donors. Study-wide results and limits: In a later analysis, an Asian-associated ancestry cluster reportedly showed fewer N-insertions than the approximately 660-donor mean.

On this clone: Its antigen is not known.

It was with 60 Vbeta and 13 Jbeta primers that the PCR ran. This table comes from immunoSEQ multiplex PCR, and its TCRdb copy is limited to in-frame clones, with some not included. The data show roughly 100,000 clones, with more than 80% seen just once and approximately 4% held by the top ten. The sequenced material came from PBMCs. This TCR came from a man between 25 and 39 years old in good health and CMV-seronegative.

The chain's CDR3 is CASSLAGFSGRVINEQFF. Written as DNA, the CDR3 is TGTGCCAGCAGCTTAGCGGGTTTTAGCGGGAGGGTTATAAATGAGCAGTTCTTC. The chain has TRBV7-9 and TRBJ2-1; 11 bases fit TRBD2. Germline lookup yields CDR1 SEHNR and CDR2 FQNEAQ (reference sequence). Trimming cost V 0 bases and J 7 bases; bases outside gene matches: 11. The CDR3 extends over 18 amino acids.